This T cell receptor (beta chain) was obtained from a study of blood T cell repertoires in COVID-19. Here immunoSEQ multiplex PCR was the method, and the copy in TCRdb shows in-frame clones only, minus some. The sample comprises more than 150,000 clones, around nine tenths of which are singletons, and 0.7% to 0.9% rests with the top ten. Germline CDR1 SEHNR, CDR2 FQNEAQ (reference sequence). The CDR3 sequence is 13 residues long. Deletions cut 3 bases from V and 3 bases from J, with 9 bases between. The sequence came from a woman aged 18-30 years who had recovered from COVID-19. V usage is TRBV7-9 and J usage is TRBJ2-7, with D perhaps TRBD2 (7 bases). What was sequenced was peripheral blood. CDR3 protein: CASSFGGHYEQYF. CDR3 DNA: TGTGCCAGCAGCTTCGGGGGGCACTACGAGCAGTACTTC.